This is a list of T cell receptor beta chains from one sample in a study of immune heterogeneity within non-small cell lung tumors. MiXCR, run by TCRdb on the multiplex PCR reads, gives a single entry per CDR3 protein. Of roughly 9,800 distinct CDR3 sequences in the sample, roughly a third are singletons; the top ten hold approximately 10%. Sequencing was carried out using lung tumor tissue. Receptors were obtained from a man aged 55 to 70 with non-small cell lung cancer. Both conserved end residues are part of each CDR3. D genes are given only for firm matches. The listing skips clone size in some rows; elsewhere it reads once, few, many or a size class.

.	TRBV7-9	TRBJ2-1	.	CASSLRQAGYNEQFF	TGTGCCAGCAGCTTAAGACAGGCTGGTTACAATGAGCAGTTCTTC
.	TRBV5-4	TRBJ2-3	.	CASSLQISTDTQYF	TGTGCCAGCAGCCTGCAAATAAGCACAGATACGCAGTATTTT
few	TRBV20-1	TRBJ2-1	TRBD2	CSATGLGLYNEQFF	TGCAGTGCAACGGGACTAGGGTTGTACAATGAGCAGTTCTTC
.	TRBV5-1	TRBJ2-1	TRBD2	CASSFLSTSGNHNEQFF	TGCGCCAGCAGTTTTCTTTCGACTAGCGGGAACCACAATGAGCAGTTCTTC
large	TRBV5-6	TRBJ1-2	TRBD1	CASSLGDREDYTF	TGTGCCAGCAGCTTGGGGGACAGGGAGGACTACACCTTC
few	TRBV28	TRBJ1-2	TRBD1	CASSPSGTGSDYGYTF	TGTGCCAGCAGCCCTTCCGGGACAGGGAGCGACTATGGCTACACCTTC
medium-sized	TRBV12-3/TRBV12-4	TRBJ2-5	.	CASSSNRLTQETQYF	TGTGCCAGCAGCTCAAATCGGCTGACCCAAGAGACCCAGTACTTC
many	TRBV18	TRBJ2-2	.	CASSLSRGNTGELFF	TGTGCCAGCTCCCTTAGTAGGGGCAACACCGGGGAGCTGTTTTTT
.	TRBV20-1	TRBJ2-2	TRBD2	CSARLAGGPAGELFF	TGCAGTGCCAGATTAGCGGGAGGGCCGGCCGGGGAGCTGTTTTTT
many	TRBV30	TRBJ2-5	.	CAWRRGSQETQYF	TGTGCCTGGAGGAGGGGATCTCAAGAGACCCAGTACTTC